These T cell receptor beta chains were read from a single sample in a study of T cell responses to AZD1222 COVID-19 vaccine. Clones were read by immunoSEQ multiplex PCR, and TCRdb kept only the in-frame ones, dropping some. Of 150,000 or so clones listed, around four fifths are singletons. The source was peripheral blood, collected on day 0 of MenACWY control vaccination. These receptor sequences come from an adult in good health. Both conserved end residues are part of each CDR3. The D gene is left open where the match is weak. Clone size is shown for a subset of rows, as once, few, many or a class of expanded clone.

d_call: -; clone_size: -; v_call: TRBV4-1; j_call: TRBJ1-6; cdr3_nt: TGCGCCAGCAGCCCCGCCAATAATTCACCCCTCCACTTT; cdr3_aa: CASSPANNSPLHF
d_call: TRBD1; clone_size: -; v_call: TRBV9; j_call: TRBJ1-2; cdr3_nt: TGTGCCAGCAGCGTAGGACAGGGCTTCTCTGGCTACACCTTC; cdr3_aa: CASSVGQGFSGYTF
d_call: -; clone_size: -; v_call: TRBV2; j_call: TRBJ1-3; cdr3_nt: TGTGCCAGCAGTGAATATTTTTGGCAGGGGAGGGATGGAAACACCATATATTTT; cdr3_aa: CASSEYFWQGRDGNTIYF
d_call: TRBD1; clone_size: -; v_call: TRBV11-3; j_call: TRBJ2-2; cdr3_nt: TGTGCCAGCAGCCGGGGCAGGGGGCTGCGCACCGGGGAGCTGTTTTTT; cdr3_aa: CASSRGRGLRTGELFF
d_call: -; clone_size: -; v_call: TRBV5-1; j_call: TRBJ2-2; cdr3_nt: TGCGCCAGCAGCTTACGGAGCCCCGGGACCGGGGAGCTGTTTTTT; cdr3_aa: CASSLRSPGTGELFF
d_call: -; clone_size: few; v_call: TRBV27; j_call: TRBJ2-2; cdr3_nt: TGTGCCAGCGGTCGAAGACTGAACACCGGGGAGCTGTTTTTT; cdr3_aa: CASGRRLNTGELFF
d_call: TRBD1; clone_size: -; v_call: TRBV7-3; j_call: TRBJ1-1; cdr3_nt: TGTGCCAGCAGCTTACAGACAGGGGGGAACACTGAAGCTTTCTTT; cdr3_aa: CASSLQTGGNTEAFF
d_call: TRBD2; clone_size: once; v_call: TRBV24-1; j_call: TRBJ2-3; cdr3_nt: TGTGCCACCAGTGATTTCGGGACTAGCGGGGGATTCACAGATACGCAGTATTTT; cdr3_aa: CATSDFGTSGGFTDTQYF
d_call: -; clone_size: -; v_call: TRBV7-9; j_call: TRBJ2-1; cdr3_nt: TGTGCCAGCAGCCAGCTCGCGGGGACCTACAATGAGCAGTTCTTC; cdr3_aa: CASSQLAGTYNEQFF
d_call: -; clone_size: few; v_call: TRBV29-1; j_call: TRBJ1-1; cdr3_nt: TGCAGCGCATCCCGCAACAGGGCATACACTGAAGCTTTCTTT; cdr3_aa: CSASRNRAYTEAFF
d_call: TRBD1; clone_size: -; v_call: TRBV2; j_call: TRBJ1-5; cdr3_nt: TGTGCCAGCAAGGGGGCAGGGACTAGCAATCAGCCCCAGCATTTT; cdr3_aa: CASKGAGTSNQPQHF
d_call: -; clone_size: -; v_call: TRBV6-1; j_call: TRBJ2-5; cdr3_nt: TGTGCCAGCAGTGAACGGGGGGCCGGCGAGACCCAGTACTTC; cdr3_aa: CASSERGAGETQYF
d_call: TRBD2; clone_size: -; v_call: TRBV3-1/TRBV3-2; j_call: TRBJ2-5; cdr3_nt: TGTGCCAGCAGCCAGCGGGAGTACCAAGAGACCCAGTACTTC; cdr3_aa: CASSQREYQETQYF
d_call: TRBD2; clone_size: once; v_call: TRBV5-4; j_call: TRBJ2-5; cdr3_nt: TGTGCCAGCAGCACTCGGACTAGCGGGCCCCCCCCAGGGGAGACCCAGTACTTC; cdr3_aa: CASSTRTSGPPPGETQYF
d_call: TRBD1; clone_size: -; v_call: TRBV2; j_call: TRBJ1-1; cdr3_nt: TGTGCCAGCAGTGAAAGACAGGGGAACACTGAAGCTTTCTTT; cdr3_aa: CASSERQGNTEAFF
d_call: -; clone_size: -; v_call: TRBV2; j_call: TRBJ2-3; cdr3_nt: TGTGCCAGCAAACTGACAGTTGCAGATACGCAGTATTTT; cdr3_aa: CASKLTVADTQYF
d_call: TRBD2; clone_size: -; v_call: TRBV19; j_call: TRBJ2-1; cdr3_nt: TGTGCCAGTAGTATAGGCGGGGGGGAGCAGTTCTTC; cdr3_aa: CASSIGGGEQFF
d_call: -; clone_size: -; v_call: TRBV18; j_call: TRBJ2-3; cdr3_nt: TGTGCCAGCTCACCAGGAATGGCAGATACGCAGTATTTT; cdr3_aa: CASSPGMADTQYF
d_call: TRBD1; clone_size: -; v_call: TRBV5-1; j_call: TRBJ1-2; cdr3_nt: TGCGCCAGCAGCTATGGGACAGCGGGATATGGCTACACCTTC; cdr3_aa: CASSYGTAGYGYTF
d_call: TRBD2; clone_size: -; v_call: TRBV6-1; j_call: TRBJ2-5; cdr3_nt: TGTGCCAGCAGTGAATTGGTTTGGCGGGGGGTCCAAGAGACCCAGTACTTC; cdr3_aa: CASSELVWRGVQETQYF
d_call: TRBD2; clone_size: -; v_call: TRBV15; j_call: TRBJ2-3; cdr3_nt: TGTGCCGCTACTAGCGGGGGCACAGATACGCAGTATTTT; cdr3_aa: CAATSGGTDTQYF
d_call: TRBD2; clone_size: -; v_call: TRBV7-8; j_call: TRBJ2-5; cdr3_nt: TGTGCCAGCAGCTTAGCGCAGCGGGGGGTCCTGTTTCAAGAGACCCAGTACTTC; cdr3_aa: CASSLAQRGVLFQETQYF
d_call: -; clone_size: -; v_call: TRBV11-2; j_call: TRBJ2-2; cdr3_nt: TGTGCCAGCAGCTTAGATACGCTAGCCGGGGAGCTGTTTTTT; cdr3_aa: CASSLDTLAGELFF
d_call: TRBD1; clone_size: -; v_call: TRBV4-2; j_call: TRBJ1-2; cdr3_nt: TGTGCCAGCAGCCAAGATATGGGACAGGGTTATGGCTACACCTTC; cdr3_aa: CASSQDMGQGYGYTF
d_call: TRBD1; clone_size: -; v_call: TRBV20-1; j_call: TRBJ2-7; cdr3_nt: TGCAGTGCTAGTGGACAGGGGGGCTCCTACGAGCAGTACTTC; cdr3_aa: CSASGQGGSYEQYF
d_call: TRBD2; clone_size: -; v_call: TRBV10-1; j_call: TRBJ2-1; cdr3_nt: TGCGCCAGCAGCGTAGCGGGCAATGAGCAGTTCTTC; cdr3_aa: CASSVAGNEQFF
d_call: -; clone_size: -; v_call: TRBV30; j_call: TRBJ1-1; cdr3_nt: TGTGCCTGGAGTATGAACACTGAAGCTTTCTTT; cdr3_aa: CAWSMNTEAFF
d_call: -; clone_size: -; v_call: TRBV9; j_call: TRBJ1-4; cdr3_nt: TGTGCCAGCAGCGTAGGCAGCTTCGATGAAAAACTGTTTTTT; cdr3_aa: CASSVGSFDEKLFF
d_call: TRBD1; clone_size: -; v_call: TRBV27; j_call: TRBJ1-2; cdr3_nt: TGTGCCAGCAGTACGAGCAGTTCGACAGGGTCGAATAACTATGGCTACACCTTC; cdr3_aa: CASSTSSSTGSNNYGYTF
d_call: -; clone_size: -; v_call: TRBV19; j_call: TRBJ2-3; cdr3_nt: TGTGCCAGTAGTGGGGAGCCAGATACGCAGTATTTT; cdr3_aa: CASSGEPDTQYF